This entry concerns a single T cell receptor beta chain. This sample was taken from a study of shared clonotypes between healthy human individuals. Germline loops: CDR1 SGHTA, CDR2 FQGNSA. V lost 5 bases to trimming and J lost 3 bases, with 17 bases between them. This CDR3 spans 15 amino acids. Repertoires were generated with immunoSEQ multiplex PCR, while TCRdb's copy carries only in-frame clones and drops some. The sample includes about 500,000 clones, 75% to 80% of them seen just once. The TCR originated in a middle-aged woman in good health. Some clones in this sample may be carry-over from other donors' samples. Material: PBMCs. V gene TRBV7-2 combines with J gene TRBJ2-7, with D unclear. The CDR3 here is CASSPTRLTLYEQYF. The CDR3 coding sequence is TGTGCCAGCAGCCCTACACGTCTCACCCTCTACGAGCAGTACTTC.